Below, one T cell receptor beta chain is given with its context. This clonotype is categorized as medium-sized (0.01 to 0.1%). The target of this receptor is not known. No much larger clone is present one base from it, and per-base qualities are unavailable. V and J are truncated by 3 bases and 4 bases respectively, leaving an intervening sequence of 13 bases. The CDR3 spans 14 residues, from the cysteine through the phenylalanine. Kept here is only the CDR3 DNA, which spans 42 bases and is read in frame from base 1. Looking up the germline V gene (reference sequence) yields CDR1 MNHEY and CDR2 SMNVEV. Using a mixed TRB-A/B primer pool, multiplex touch-down PCR amplified rearranged TRB sequences covering the V, D and J segments. Illumina adapters and sample indices were attached to the amplicons in two consecutive PCR reactions using Phusion HS II polymerase. Amplicons were gel-purified using the NucleoSpin Gel and PCR Clean-up kit and were subsequently checked with Qubit and an Agilent 2100 Bioanalyzer. Sequencing of libraries was carried out on an Illumina MiSeq in 600-cycle, single-indexed, paired-end runs. The published analysis was carried out like this. MiXCR versions 2.12 and 3.0.5 were used to process TRB sequences. Each unique CDR3 nucleotide sequence counted as one clone, and only productive sequences with at least two reads were retained. Shannon diversity, evenness, clonality (one minus evenness), and alpha-parameterized diversity profiles from alpha 0 to 5 were included as repertoire metrics. The IGoR algorithm was used to calculate generation probabilities of clones in the paired pre- and post-chemotherapy samples. In TCRdb, the public reads were trimmed at Q25 with fastp and aligned with MiXCR, with productive beta chains retained. Each CDR3 protein appears once, grouped with its most common genes and DNA. TCRdb assigned the V and J calls; the authors' analysis was not used. This sample holds more than 2,000 distinct CDR3 sequences; roughly 20% were observed only once. The ten largest clones add up to about 25% of the sample.

The sample comes from a study of T cell repertoires in aging, cancer and after chemotherapy (dated by TCRdb to between 2017 and 2020). With respect to the entire study: Donors spanned six age groups from 30 or younger to 70 or older, with at least three individuals per group. In the solid tumor group, paired pre- and post-chemotherapy samples were obtained from brain tumor (glioblastoma) patients receiving temozolomide-based therapy. The complete dataset included around 8.8 million TCR reads. To examine immunoaging and T cell reconstitution after chemotherapy, the study profiled TCR beta repertoires in peripheral blood from healthy donors and cancer patients. Alongside some 98 healthy donors serving as a reference group, the cohort included over 200 cancer patients, of whom roughly 91 had hematological cancers and more than 120 had solid cancers.

Genomic DNA extracted from peripheral blood, rather than sorted cells or RNA, was used as the source for amplification of TCR beta rearrangements. The research as a whole found: In healthy donors, the decline in TCR diversity with age was mainly due to loss of richness, whereas in cancer patients loss of evenness also played a role. According to the authors, the repertoire data do not permit conclusions about immunological memory after chemotherapy. Significantly lower blood TCR diversity and higher clonality were observed in untreated patients with hematological or solid cancers than in age-matched healthy donors. In both cancer cohorts, the median generation probability rose over the chemotherapy interval, which suggests that the repertoire was reconstituted through rebound thymic output.

In this chain, TRBV27 is recombined with TRBJ2-7, with the D call perhaps TRBD1 or TRBD2, each one matching 5 bases. The TCR was taken from a human donor with a solid tumor. The sample consisted of blood. Read as DNA, the sequence is TGTGCCAGCAGTTTGGGACCTGGAAGGTACGAGCAGTACTTC. Translated, this gives CASSLGPGRYEQYF.